These 5 T cell receptor beta chains were sequenced from one sample in a study of Graves' ophthalmopathy and Graves' hyperthyroidism. Researchers took RNA transcripts and amplified TCR beta CDR3 regions from them. HTBI primers primed a first-round RT-PCR, and a second-round multiplex PCR followed. TCRdb ran MiXCR on the multiplex PCR reads and lists one entry per CDR3 protein. The sample lists almost 750,000 distinct CDR3 sequences, around 40% occurring once. Sequenced input: peripheral blood. These receptor sequences come from an adult man with Graves' ophthalmopathy.

The rearrangement links TRBV19 to TRBJ2-6; D call uncertain. The CDR3 covers 15 residues. Germline-derived CDR1 and CDR2 are LNHDA and SQIVND (reference sequence). Trimming removed 6 bases at V and 0 bases at J, with 9 bases between. DNA of the CDR3: TGTGCCAGTAGGACATCTGGCTCTGGGGCCAACGTCCTGACTTTC. Its protein product is CASRTSGSGANVLTF.

Many counts were recorded for this clonotype. Here the CDR3 DNA reads TGTGCCAGCAGGATGAGGACAGGACTTGGCACCGGGGAGCTGTTTTTT. Protein product: CASRMRTGLGTGELFF. V is TRBV7-9 and J is TRBJ2-2; 7 nucleotides line up with TRBD1. This CDR3 is 16 amino acids long. Germline values: CDR1 SEHNR, CDR2 FQNEAQ (reference sequence). Trimming at V came to 6 bases and at J to 4 bases, leaving 11 bases not matched to a gene.

Of note for this clonotype: A much larger clonotype is one base distant, so this may be a read error. The rearrangement uses TRBV7-9 and TRBJ2-5, with a possible D match to TRBD2 (5 bases). The germline gives CDR1 SEHNR, CDR2 FQNEAQ (reference sequence). The CDR3 sequence is 11 residues long. Trimming took off 7 bases at V and 9 bases at J, with 12 bases between the two ends. CDR3 bases: TGTGCCAGCACCCCCCAGGAGGCCCAGTACTTC. Its translation is CASTPQEAQYF.

This clonotype occurred a few times. The chain couples TRBV5-4 to TRBJ1-1; a weak D match, TRBD1 (6 bases). Trimming cost V 5 bases and J 0 bases, with 14 bases left between them. This CDR3 spans 15 amino acids. Per the germline V gene, CDR1 is SGHNT and CDR2 is YYREEE (reference sequence). CDR3 region: CASRTGTTMNTEAFF. CDR3 in DNA: TGTGCCAGCAGAACCGGGACAACCATGAACACTGAAGCTTTCTTT.

A note on this clonotype: One junction end disagrees with the germline gene, perhaps due to a read error. The rearrangement uses TRBV10-3 and TRBJ1-4; 7 bases are a match to TRBD1. Germline values: CDR1 ENHRY, CDR2 SYGVKD. This CDR3 region has 14 residues. CDR3 protein: CASSEGTANEKLFF. CDR3 bases: TGTGCCAGCAGTGAAGGGACAGCTAATGAAAAACTGTTTTTT.